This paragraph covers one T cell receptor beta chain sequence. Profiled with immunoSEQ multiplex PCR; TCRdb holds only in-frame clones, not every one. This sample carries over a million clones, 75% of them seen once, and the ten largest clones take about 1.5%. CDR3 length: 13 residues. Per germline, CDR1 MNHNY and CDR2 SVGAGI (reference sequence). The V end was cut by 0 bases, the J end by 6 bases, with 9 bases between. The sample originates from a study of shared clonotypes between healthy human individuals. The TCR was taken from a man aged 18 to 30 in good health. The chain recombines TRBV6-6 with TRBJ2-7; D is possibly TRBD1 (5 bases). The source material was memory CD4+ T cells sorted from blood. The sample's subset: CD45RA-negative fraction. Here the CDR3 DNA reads TGTGCCAGCAGTTACTCCACAGGTACCGAGCAGTACTTC. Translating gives CASSYSTGTEQYF.